These 27 T cell receptor beta chains originate from one sample sequenced in a study of monozygotic twins with inflammatory bowel disease. TCRdb reprocessed the 5' RACE reads and keeps a single row for each CDR3 protein, giving no DNA. The table lists fewer than 450,000 distinct CDR3 sequences, with 2.5% to 3% in the top ten. Sample: blood. The receptors were gathered from a human donor with ulcerative colitis or Crohn's disease, or a healthy co-twin of an affected twin (not recorded which).

V is TRBV4-2 and J is TRBJ1-4; the TRBD1 assignment by TCRdb is unverifiable without DNA. From germline, CDR1 is LGHNA and CDR2 YNFKEQ. The CDR3 covers 14 residues. The CDR3 sequence is CASSQADSFLMLFF.

V gene TRBV5-1 combines with J gene TRBJ1-5. CDR1 and CDR2 (germline): SGHRS, YFSETQ. The CDR3 runs 14 residues. CDR3 sequence reads: CASSSGLNNQPQHF.

The V gene is TRBV12-3 or TRBV12-4, the J gene TRBJ2-1; TCRdb names TRBD1, which stays unverified in the absence of DNA. CDR3 length equals 15 residues. CDR3 amino acids: CASSPGTAYYNEQFF.

The chain is built from TRBV6-5 and TRBJ1-4; the D call of TRBD1 rests on TCRdb alone, since no DNA is present to check it. CDR1 and CDR2 (germline): MNHEY, SVGAGI. CDR3 size: 19 residues. The CDR3 sequence is CASSLQGHIPSSTNEKLFF.

V and J are TRBV19 and TRBJ1-5; as DNA is missing, the TRBD1 call by TCRdb cannot be tested. CDR1 LNHDA and CDR2 SQIVND come from the germline V gene (reference sequence). This CDR3 contains 16 residues. The CDR3 reads CASSPGVGTSNQPQHF.

V and J are TRBV5-1 and TRBJ2-7; the TCRdb D gene call, TRBD1, has no DNA to confirm it. From germline, CDR1 is SGHRS and CDR2 YFSETQ. CDR3 length: 16 amino acids. The CDR3 sequence is CASSLARQGGSYEQYF.

The CDR3 loop is CASSQEGKGNNGYTF. The chain carries TRBV3-1 and TRBJ1-2; TCRdb picks TRBD1, but there is no DNA to check that call. From germline, CDR1 is LGHDT and CDR2 YNNKEL (reference sequence). CDR3 length equals 15 residues.

The chain joins TRBV7-2 to TRBJ2-7; lacking DNA, the TRBD1 call made by TCRdb goes unchecked. This CDR3 is 12 amino acids long. Germline V gene data show CDR1 as SGHTA and CDR2 as FQGNSA. CDR3 loop: CASSIGQGHRYF.

CDR3: CSATRGGTQGNIQYF. J is TRBJ2-4 and V is TRBV20-1; with no DNA, the TCRdb D assignment of TRBD2 cannot be verified. This CDR3 region has 15 residues. From germline, CDR1 is DFQATT and CDR2 SNEGSKA (reference sequence).

This chain joins TRBV20-1 and TRBJ2-1. The CDR3 has 14 residues. Per germline, CDR1 DFQATT and CDR2 SNEGSKA (reference sequence). The CDR3 region is CSARDFSGHNEQFF.

This chain connects TRBV4-2 to TRBJ1-5. Germline CDR1 reads LGHNA; CDR2 reads YNFKEQ. The CDR3 spans 16 residues. CDR3 protein: CASSDRDGLPNQPQHF.

The chain recombines TRBV20-1 with TRBJ1-2. The CDR3 spans 15 residues. Germline-derived CDR1 and CDR2 are DFQATT and SNEGSKA (reference sequence). This CDR3 is CSASWFGGREYGYTF.

The chain uses TRBV10-2 and TRBJ2-6. The germline V gene has CDR1 WSHSY and CDR2 SAAADI. The CDR3 runs 15 residues. The CDR3 here is CASRATGSGANVLTF.

The V and J genes are TRBV24-1 and TRBJ1-5; lacking DNA, the TRBD1 call made by TCRdb goes unchecked. Germline CDR1 KGHDR, CDR2 SFDVKD. CDR3 size: 15 residues. CDR3 sequence reads: CATSDGRLGDQPQHF.

The rearrangement joins TRBV12-3 or TRBV12-4 to TRBJ2-7; the D call of TRBD1 rests on TCRdb alone, since no DNA is present to check it. The CDR3 sequence is 13 residues long. The CDR3 is CASSKTDTYEQYF.

The V call is TRBV29-1, the J call TRBJ2-3; TCRdb's D call, TRBD2, is unchecked because there is no DNA. Germline CDR1 and CDR2: SQVTM and ANQGSEA. This CDR3 contains 15 residues. The CDR3 is CSVEPSGGAADTQYF.

V and J are TRBV13 and TRBJ1-1. The CDR3 length is 16 residues. The V gene's germline CDR1 is PRHDT and CDR2 FYEKMQ (reference sequence). The CDR3 sequence is CASSLPEPRMNTEAFF. The entire variable domain, with the rest obtained from reference TRBV13 and TRBJ1-1, is as follows: AAGVIQSPRHLIKEKRETATLKCYPIPRHDTVYWYQQGPGQDPQFLISFYEKMQSDKGSIPDRFSAQQFSDYHSELNMSSLELGDSALYFCASSLPEPRMNTEAFFGQGTRLTVV.

This rearrangement joins TRBV18 to TRBJ2-3. Per the germline V gene, CDR1 is KGHSH and CDR2 is LQKENI. The CDR3 spans 16 residues. The CDR3 loop is CASSPTGRGATDTQYF.

The chain couples TRBV7-2 to TRBJ2-1; TCRdb designates TRBD1, a call that cannot be tested without DNA. CDR3 size: 15 residues. Germline V gives CDR1 SGHTA, CDR2 FQGNSA. This chain's CDR3 is CASSLEAGAYNEQFF. The variable domain in full, completed from reference TRBV7-2 and TRBJ2-1, reads GAGVSQSPSNKVTEKGKDVELRCDPISGHTALYWYRQSLGQGLEFLIYFQGNSAPDKSGLPSDRFSAERTGGSVSTLTIQRTQQEDSAVYLCASSLEAGAYNEQFFGPGTRLTVL.

The genes are TRBV6-2 or TRBV6-3 and TRBJ2-7; TCRdb reports TRBD1, a call that lacks DNA to check it against. The CDR3 extends over 14 amino acids. In germline, CDR1 is MNHEY, CDR2 SVGEGT. Here the CDR3 reads CASSGDRLSYEQYF.

The rearrangement uses TRBV7-2 and TRBJ1-5; the D call of TRBD1 rests on TCRdb alone, since no DNA is present to check it. The length of the CDR3 is 14 residues. In germline, CDR1 is SGHTA, CDR2 FQGNSA. The CDR3 sequence is CASSPGQGLQPQHF.

The genes are TRBV6-1 and TRBJ1-2; TCRdb outputs TRBD1, but without DNA this stays unchecked. This CDR3 has 14 residues. Germline CDR1 reads MNHNS; CDR2 reads SASEGT. CDR3 protein: CASTFGQGAYGYTF.

This chain links TRBV5-5 with TRBJ2-7; TCRdb lists TRBD1, though no DNA is available to test this call. This CDR3 region has 14 residues. Germline V gives CDR1 SGHKS, CDR2 YYEKEE (reference sequence). The CDR3 is CASSLFRGLNEQYF.

V and J are TRBV28 and TRBJ1-3; the TCRdb call, TRBD1, lacks DNA for checking. The CDR3 is 16 residues long. Germline V CDR1 and CDR2: MDHEN, SYDVKM. This chain's CDR3 is CASSLSGTGLGNTIYF.

The chain employs TRBV10-1 and TRBJ2-6. Germline V gene lookup returns CDR1 WNHNN and CDR2 SYGVQD (reference sequence). CDR3 length equals 15 residues. CDR3: CASSGPRAGANVLTF.

V gene TRBV7-2 combines with J gene TRBJ2-7; TCRdb lists TRBD2, though no DNA is available to test this call. CDR1 and CDR2 from the germline V gene are SGHTA and FQGNSA. The CDR3 consists of 16 residues. The CDR3: CASSGMTSGGTYEQYF.

The chain recombines TRBV5-1 with TRBJ1-6; no DNA is available, so the TRBD1 call from TCRdb remains unchecked. Germline V gives CDR1 SGHRS, CDR2 YFSETQ. CDR3 size: 14 residues. CDR3 sequence reads: CASSPGTGTSPLHF. Looking up the rest from reference TRBV5-1 and TRBJ1-6 gives the full variable domain: KAGVTQTPRYLIKTRGQQVTLSCSPISGHRSVSWYQQTPGQGLQFLFEYFSETQRNKGNFPGRFSGRQFSNSRSEMNVSTLELGDSALYLCASSPGTGTSPLHFGNGTRLTVT.